This TCR beta chain is from a study of cytomegalovirus exposure and HLA in healthy donors. Turning to the study itself: Falling in the Caucasian-associated ancestry cluster were less than 85% of around 370 genotyped donors. Study findings and constraints: HLA allele associations emerged for some 16,000 TCR beta sequences in a later analysis, at 0.05 false discovery rate.

Notes on this clone: Its cognate antigen is unknown.

The germline V gene has CDR1 SGHRS and CDR2 YFSETQ. The CDR3 spans 15 residues. The ends lost 0 bases at V and 3 bases at J; junction bases unmatched: 3. The PCR ran on 60 Vbeta and 13 Jbeta primers. This table comes from immunoSEQ multiplex PCR, and its TCRdb copy is limited to in-frame clones, with some not included. The data contain 130,000 to 150,000 clones, roughly 80% of them singletons. The chain uses TRBV5-1 and TRBJ2-1; 7 bases are a match to TRBD2. The sequenced sample was PBMCs. The sequence came from a female donor in good health and CMV-seronegative. DNA for the CDR3: TGCGCCAGCAGCTTGGACGTAGCGGGCTACAATGAGCAGTTCTTC. Amino acids: CASSLDVAGYNEQFF.